Each of the 18 T cell receptor beta chains below was sequenced from the same sample in a study of CXCR3-negative and CXCR3-positive naive CD8 T cells. Through 5' RACE with UMI labels, the TRB cDNA libraries were prepared. TCRdb derives one entry per CDR3 protein from the 5' RACE reads, leaving out DNA. The table lists 43,000 or so distinct CDR3 sequences. The source material was memory CD8+ T cells from blood. These receptors came from a human donor in good health. Some clones in this sample may be carry-over from other donors' samples.

The chain couples TRBV21-1 to TRBJ2-4. TRBV21-1 is assigned pseudogene status. This CDR3 contains 14 residues. The CDR3 sequence is CATPGFLAKNIQYF.

V usage is TRBV9 and J usage is TRBJ1-1. This CDR3 has 14 residues. Germline lookup yields CDR1 SGDLS and CDR2 YYNGEE. The CDR3 sequence: CASSLANGGAEAFF.

J is TRBJ1-5 and V is TRBV28. Germline V CDR1 and CDR2: MDHEN, SYDVKM. This CDR3 is 14 amino acids long. CDR3 sequence reads: CATTLRARYQPQHF. Full variable domain (remainder filled in from reference TRBV28 and TRBJ1-5): DVKVTQSSRYLVKRTGEKVFLECVQDMDHENMFWYRQDPGLGLRLIYFSYDVKMKEKGDIPEGYSVSREKKERFSLILESASTNQTSMYLCATTLRARYQPQHFGDGTRLSIL.

The chain combines TRBV7-9 with TRBJ2-5. The germline gives CDR1 SEHNR, CDR2 FQNEAQ (reference sequence). CDR3 length: 13 residues. The CDR3 spells CASSSGFQETQYF.

CDR3 amino acids: CASSLGPAGNTEAFF. This chain connects TRBV7-3 to TRBJ1-1. The CDR3 contains 15 residues. The germline gives CDR1 SGHTA, CDR2 FQGTGA.

The chain employs TRBV29-1 and TRBJ2-1. The CDR3 length is 16 residues. The germline V gene has CDR1 SQVTM and CDR2 ANQGSEA. The CDR3 sequence is CSVESPERNSYNEQFF.

This chain connects TRBV3-1 to TRBJ1-4; TCRdb proposes TRBD1, but this gene call is untestable without DNA. The CDR3 covers 15 residues. The germline V gene has CDR1 LGHDT and CDR2 YNNKEL (reference sequence). This CDR3 is CASSQEGQGYEKLFF.

The chain is built from TRBV28 and TRBJ2-7. The CDR3 is 15 amino acids. Germline V gives CDR1 MDHEN, CDR2 SYDVKM. CDR3 protein: CASSLFTGSSYEQYF. Looking up the rest from reference TRBV28 and TRBJ2-7 gives the full variable domain: DVKVTQSSRYLVKRTGEKVFLECVQDMDHENMFWYRQDPGLGLRLIYFSYDVKMKEKGDIPEGYSVSREKKERFSLILESASTNQTSMYLCASSLFTGSSYEQYFGPGTRLTVT.

The chain couples TRBV29-1 to TRBJ2-2; TCRdb lists TRBD2, though no DNA is available to test this call. This CDR3 region has 15 residues. Germline assignment: CDR1 SQVTM and CDR2 ANQGSEA. CDR3 sequence: CSAGALEWGTGELFF.

V usage is TRBV20-1 and J usage is TRBJ2-1; without DNA, the TCRdb call of TRBD1 cannot be checked. This CDR3 is 15 amino acids long. Germline V gene sequence: CDR1 DFQATT, CDR2 SNEGSKA (reference sequence). CDR3 sequence: CSAPYPPEAYNEQFF.

This chain connects TRBV29-1 to TRBJ2-5; no DNA is available, so the TRBD1 call from TCRdb remains unchecked. The CDR3 runs 13 residues. CDR1 is SQVTM, CDR2 ANQGSEA, per germline. This CDR3 is CSVLGGDTETQYF. The full variable domain, in which reference TRBV29-1 and TRBJ2-5 provide the parts outside the CDR3, is SAVISQKPSRDICQRGTSLTIQCQVDSQVTMMFWYRQQPGQSLTLIATANQGSEATYESGFVIDKFPISRPNLTFSTLTVSNMSPEDSSIYLCSVLGGDTETQYFGPGTRLLVL.

This chain uses TRBV27 with TRBJ2-3; TCRdb selects TRBD1, and the lack of DNA leaves this call unchecked. Germline lookup yields CDR1 MNHEY and CDR2 SMNVEV (reference sequence). The CDR3 runs to 14 residues. The CDR3 loop reads CASSWGVRGHTQYF.

The rearrangement links TRBV21-1 to TRBJ2-1; checking the TCRdb D call of TRBD1 is not possible without DNA. TRBV21-1 represents a pseudogene. The CDR3 spans 16 residues. Here the CDR3 reads CASSKAGGKSVDEQFF.

V gene TRBV29-1 combines with J gene TRBJ2-7; absent DNA, TCRdb's TRBD2 call cannot be checked. CDR1 is SQVTM and CDR2 is ANQGSEA in the germline V gene. This CDR3 is 15 amino acids long. The chain's CDR3 is CSVESVLADHYEQYF.

The chain links TRBV11-2 to TRBJ2-7; TCRdb reports TRBD1, a call that lacks DNA to check it against. Per germline, CDR1 SGHAT and CDR2 FQNNGV. This CDR3 is built from 15 residues. This chain's CDR3 is CASSLERWGKNEQYF.

This chain joins TRBV10-2 and TRBJ1-1. In germline, CDR1 is WSHSY, CDR2 SAAADI. The CDR3 runs to 14 residues. The CDR3 loop is CASSVEGSSPEAFF.

V is TRBV6-6 and J is TRBJ1-2; TCRdb indicates TRBD1, and absent DNA this call remains unverified. From germline, CDR1 is MNHNY and CDR2 SVGAGI (reference sequence). The CDR3 runs 16 residues. CDR3 in amino acids: CASSYPTPGENYGYTF.

The chain joins TRBV28 to TRBJ2-1; TCRdb's assignment of TRBD2 cannot be checked, as there is no DNA. The CDR3 contains 14 residues. CDR1 and CDR2 from the germline V gene are MDHEN and SYDVKM. The CDR3 loop reads CASSFLTSVNEQFF.